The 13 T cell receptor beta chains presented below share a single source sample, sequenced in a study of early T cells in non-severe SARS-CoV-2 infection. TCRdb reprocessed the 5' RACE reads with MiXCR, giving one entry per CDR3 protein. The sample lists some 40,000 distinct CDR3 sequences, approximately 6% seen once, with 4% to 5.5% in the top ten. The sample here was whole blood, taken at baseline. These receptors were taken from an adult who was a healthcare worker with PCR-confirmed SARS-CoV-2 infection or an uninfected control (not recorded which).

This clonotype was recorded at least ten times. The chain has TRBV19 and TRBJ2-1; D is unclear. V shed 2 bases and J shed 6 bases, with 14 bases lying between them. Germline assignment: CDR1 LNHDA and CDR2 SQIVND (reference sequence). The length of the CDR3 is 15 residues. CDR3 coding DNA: TGTGCCAGTAGTATATCGGCTCTCCTGGCCAATGAGCAGTTCTTC. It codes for CASSISALLANEQFF.

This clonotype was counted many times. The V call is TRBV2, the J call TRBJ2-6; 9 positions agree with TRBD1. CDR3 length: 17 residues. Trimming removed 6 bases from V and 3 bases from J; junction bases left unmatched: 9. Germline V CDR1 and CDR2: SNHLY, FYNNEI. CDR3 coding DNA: TGTGCCAGCAGCTGGACAGGGGAATCGAGTGGGGCCAACGTCCTGACTTTC. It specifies CASSWTGESSGANVLTF.

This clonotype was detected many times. The CDR3 DNA follows: TGTGCCAGCAGTTACGATGCGGGGGGTGCCTACGAGCAGTACTTC. Protein product: CASSYDAGGAYEQYF. The gene calls are TRBV6-2 or TRBV6-3 and TRBJ2-7; 8 nucleotides agree with TRBD2. Germline V gene data show CDR1 as MNHEY and CDR2 as SVGEGT. The CDR3 loop spans 15 amino acids. Unmatched junction bases numbered 5, after V lost 2 bases and J lost 2 bases.

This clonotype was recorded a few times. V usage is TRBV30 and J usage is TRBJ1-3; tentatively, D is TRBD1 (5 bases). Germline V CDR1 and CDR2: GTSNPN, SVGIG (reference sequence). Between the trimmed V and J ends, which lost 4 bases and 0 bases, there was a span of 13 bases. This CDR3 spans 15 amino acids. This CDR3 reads CAWTGEMYSGNTIYF. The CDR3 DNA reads TGTGCCTGGACGGGGGAGATGTACTCTGGAAACACCATATATTTT.

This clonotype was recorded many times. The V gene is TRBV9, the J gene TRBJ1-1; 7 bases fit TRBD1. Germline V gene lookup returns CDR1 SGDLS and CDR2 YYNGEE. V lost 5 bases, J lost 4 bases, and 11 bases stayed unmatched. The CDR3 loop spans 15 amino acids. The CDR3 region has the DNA TGTGCCAGCAGGGACCCTCGGACAGGTATCACTGAAGCTTTCTTT. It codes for CASRDPRTGITEAFF.

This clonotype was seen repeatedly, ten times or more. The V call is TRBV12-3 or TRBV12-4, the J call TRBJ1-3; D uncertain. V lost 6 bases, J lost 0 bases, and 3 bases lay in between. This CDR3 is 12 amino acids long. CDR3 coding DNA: TGTGCCAGCAGCCTCTCTGGAAACACCATATATTTT. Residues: CASSLSGNTIYF.

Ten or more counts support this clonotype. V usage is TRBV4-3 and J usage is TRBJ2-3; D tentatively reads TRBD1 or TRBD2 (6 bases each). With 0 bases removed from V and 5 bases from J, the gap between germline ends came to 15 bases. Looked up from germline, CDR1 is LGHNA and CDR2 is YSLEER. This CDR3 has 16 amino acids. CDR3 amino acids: CASSQETGAGRDTQYF. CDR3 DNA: TGCGCCAGCAGCCAAGAGACGGGGGCGGGGAGAGATACGCAGTATTTT.

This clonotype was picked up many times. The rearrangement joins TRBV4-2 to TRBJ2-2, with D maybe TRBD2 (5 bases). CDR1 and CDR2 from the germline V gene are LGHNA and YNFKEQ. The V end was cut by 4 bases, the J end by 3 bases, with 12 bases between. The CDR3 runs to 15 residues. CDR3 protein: CASSPTGVDTGELFF. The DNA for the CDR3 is TGTGCCAGCAGCCCAACCGGGGTAGACACCGGGGAGCTGTTTTTT.

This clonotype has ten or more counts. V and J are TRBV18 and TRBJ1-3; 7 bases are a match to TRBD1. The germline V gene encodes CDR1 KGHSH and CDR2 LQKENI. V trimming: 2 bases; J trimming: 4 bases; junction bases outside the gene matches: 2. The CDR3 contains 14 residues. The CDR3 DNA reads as TGTGCCAGCTCACCATCGACAGGGGGAAACACCATATATTTT. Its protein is CASSPSTGGNTIYF. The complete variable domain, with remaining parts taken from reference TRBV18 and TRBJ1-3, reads NAGVMQNPRHLVRRRGQEARLRCSPMKGHSHVYWYRQLPEEGLKFMVYLQKENIIDESGMPKERFSAEFPKEGPSILRIQQVVRGDSAAYFCASSPSTGGNTIYFGEGSWLTVV.

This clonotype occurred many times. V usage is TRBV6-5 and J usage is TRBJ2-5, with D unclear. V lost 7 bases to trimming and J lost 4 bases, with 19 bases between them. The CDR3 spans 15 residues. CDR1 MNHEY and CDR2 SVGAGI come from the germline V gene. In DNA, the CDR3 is TGTGCCAGCACCAACATCCCCAAATTGCCAGAGACCCAGTACTTC. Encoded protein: CASTNIPKLPETQYF.

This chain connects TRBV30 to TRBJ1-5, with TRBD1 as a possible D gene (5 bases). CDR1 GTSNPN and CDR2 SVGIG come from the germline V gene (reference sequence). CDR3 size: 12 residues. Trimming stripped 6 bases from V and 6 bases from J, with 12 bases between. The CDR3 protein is CACGGGAQPQHF. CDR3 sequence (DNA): TGTGCCTGCGGAGGCGGGGCTCAGCCCCAGCATTTT.

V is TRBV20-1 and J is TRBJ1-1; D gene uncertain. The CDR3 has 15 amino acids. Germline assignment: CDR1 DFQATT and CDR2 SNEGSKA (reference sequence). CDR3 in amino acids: CIAPVPAAGDTEAFF. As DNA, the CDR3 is TGCATCGCCCCAGTCCCAGCGGCCGGGGACACTGAAGCTTTCTTT.

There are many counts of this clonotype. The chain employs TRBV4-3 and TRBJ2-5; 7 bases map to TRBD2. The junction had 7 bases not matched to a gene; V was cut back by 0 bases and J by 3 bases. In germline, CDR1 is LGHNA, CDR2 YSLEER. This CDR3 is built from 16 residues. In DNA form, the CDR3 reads TGCGCCAGCAGCCAAGATCTCGTGGGAGGGGAAGAGACCCAGTACTTC. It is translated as CASSQDLVGGEETQYF.